Here is one T cell receptor (beta chain) with its context. Its specificity is unknown. Trimming removed 4 bases at V and 0 bases at J, with 10 bases between. Looked up from germline, CDR1 is DFQATT and CDR2 is SNEGSKA (reference sequence). The CDR3 runs to 14 residues. Tregs were sorted as CD4+CD25+CD127-/low cells. Full-length variable regions came from constant-region reverse primers plus semi-nested Nested Universal Primer A PCR. TCRdb fed the 5' RACE reads into MiXCR, producing one record per CDR3 protein. The table lists approximately 40,000 distinct CDR3 sequences, 20% to 25% of them singletons. General observations from the study: Tumor memory CD4+ T cell TCR gene usage was found to cluster with blood and lymph node memory CD4+ cells and with lymph node naive CD4+ cells.

This TCR was sampled from a female donor with breast cancer. Sequencing was done on a sample of Tregs sorted from blood. This chain joins TRBV20-1 and TRBJ2-1; D unresolved. The CDR3: CSATPESSYNEQFF. The CDR3 nucleotides are TGCAGTGCTACCCCTGAAAGCTCCTACAATGAGCAGTTCTTC.